This T cell receptor (beta chain) was identified during a study of technical replicates of blood from four donors. Trimming pared 3 bases from V and 7 bases from J, leaving 6 bases between. Germline-derived CDR1 and CDR2 are GTSNPN and SVGIG (reference sequence). The CDR3 has 10 residues. Profiling relied on immunoSEQ multiplex PCR, and the TCRdb table lists in-frame clones only, not all of them. Found here are more than 12,000 clones, 84% of them singletons; the top ten hold approximately 11%. The source material was PBMCs. The origin of this receptor is a human donor in good health. The chain is built from TRBV30 and TRBJ1-1; D ambiguous. CDR3 DNA sequence: TGTGCCTGGAGCGGGAATGAAGCTTTCTTT. Amino acids: CAWSGNEAFF.